Listed here are 27 T cell receptor beta chains from one sample, sequenced in a study of blood T cell repertoires in COVID-19. Repertoires were generated with immunoSEQ multiplex PCR, while TCRdb's copy carries only in-frame clones and drops some. In the table there are over 200,000 clones, around nine tenths of which are singletons. The specimen sequenced was peripheral blood. The origin of the receptors is a man aged 40-50 years who had recovered from COVID-19.

This rearrangement joins TRBV3-1 (or the pseudogene TRBV3-2) to TRBJ2-6; 11 bases are shared with TRBD1. CDR3 length equals 17 residues. The trim removed 1 base at V and 6 bases at J, leaving 5 bases unmatched. The germline V gene has CDR1 LGHDT and CDR2 YNNKEL (reference sequence). The CDR3: CASSQGTGGMEANVLTF. The CDR3 nucleotides read TGTGCCAGCAGCCAAGGGACAGGGGGCATGGAGGCCAACGTCCTGACTTTC.

This chain links TRBV7-2 with TRBJ2-5; 8 nucleotides line up with TRBD2. There are 16 residues in the CDR3. The V gene's germline CDR1 is SGHTA and CDR2 FQGNSA. Trimming removed 4 bases from V and 2 bases from J; junction bases left unmatched: 9. The CDR3 nucleotides are TGTGCCAGCAGCTCCGGACTAGCCCATGATCAAGAGACCCAGTACTTC. As protein: CASSSGLAHDQETQYF.

CDR3 sequence: CASSYRWTGDRRYTEAFF. In DNA, the CDR3 is TGTGCCAGCAGTTACCGCTGGACAGGGGACAGGCGGTACACTGAAGCTTTCTTT. The V call is TRBV6-2 or TRBV6-3, the J call TRBJ1-1, with TRBD1 identical over 9 bases. Germline V gene data show CDR1 as MNHEY and CDR2 as SVGEGT. There are 18 residues in the CDR3. Trimming at V came to 2 bases and at J to 3 bases, leaving 13 bases not matched to a gene.

This sequence joins TRBV5-1 and TRBJ2-1, with 9 bases fitting TRBD2. The CDR3 extends over 16 amino acids. Germline V gene sequence: CDR1 SGHRS, CDR2 YFSETQ. After removal of 0 bases from V and 5 bases from J, the junction contained 6 bases not matched to a gene. As DNA, the CDR3 is TGCGCCAGCAGCTTGGTGGGCGGGGGGGCCCACAATGAGCAGTTCTTC. Encoded protein: CASSLVGGGAHNEQFF.

The CDR3 region is CATSRGLAGGNEQFF. The CDR3 nucleotides are TGTGCCACCAGCAGAGGACTAGCGGGAGGCAATGAGCAGTTCTTC. This chain links TRBV15 with TRBJ2-1; 13 bases map to TRBD2. The CDR3 length is 15 residues. The J segment lost 6 bases and the V segment lost 1 base, leaving 0 bases of the junction unmatched. Looked up from germline, CDR1 is LNHNV and CDR2 is YYDKDF (reference sequence).

The chain employs TRBV9 and TRBJ2-1, with 8 bases fitting TRBD2. The germline gives CDR1 SGDLS, CDR2 YYNGEE. The CDR3 consists of 18 residues. V shed 0 bases, J shed 0 bases, and the junction held 8 bases outside the gene matches. The CDR3 is CASSVAGGAGVSYNEQFF. In nucleotides, the CDR3 is TGTGCCAGCAGCGTAGCAGGTGGAGCGGGGGTCTCCTACAATGAGCAGTTCTTC.

The chain has TRBV5-1 and TRBJ2-7; perhaps TRBD1 as D (6 bases). There are 14 residues in the CDR3. Germline V lookup: CDR1 SGHRS, CDR2 YFSETQ. V gave up 4 bases and J gave up 5 bases, with 16 bases separating them. CDR3 nucleotide sequence: TGCGCCAGCAGCGTAGCAGGGGTTCGAAACGAGCAGTACTTC. The encoded protein is CASSVAGVRNEQYF.

The V call is TRBV18, the J call TRBJ2-1; the D gene is possibly TRBD1 (5 bases). The CDR3 is 13 residues long. Germline values: CDR1 KGHSH, CDR2 LQKENI. The germline V and J ends were trimmed by 6 bases and 8 bases, with 14 bases remaining between them. The CDR3 DNA sequence: TGTGCCAGCTCGACCGAATGGGGCCATGAGCAGTTCTTC. It yields the protein CASSTEWGHEQFF.

V and J are TRBV7-2 and TRBJ1-1; D perhaps matches TRBD1 (5 bases). Germline lookup yields CDR1 SGHTA and CDR2 FQGNSA. The CDR3 totals 15 residues. Trimming took off 3 bases at V and 0 bases at J, with 11 bases between the two ends. The CDR3 region is CASSLAGRMNTEAFF. CDR3 in DNA: TGTGCCAGCAGCTTGGCAGGGAGGATGAACACTGAAGCTTTCTTT.

The gene calls are TRBV19 and TRBJ2-7; 8 bases line up with TRBD2. Germline V gene lookup returns CDR1 LNHDA and CDR2 SQIVND (reference sequence). Trimming removed 7 bases from V and 1 base from J; junction bases left unmatched: 3. CDR3 length: 13 residues. This CDR3 is CASNGGRSYEQYF. In DNA, the CDR3 is TGTGCCAGTAATGGCGGGAGGTCCTACGAGCAGTACTTC.

This clone was found once. This rearrangement joins TRBV7-2 to TRBJ2-5; TRBD2 matches 13 bases. The trim removed 4 bases at V and 3 bases at J, leaving 5 bases unmatched. CDR3 length: 16 residues. Germline V gene sequence: CDR1 SGHTA, CDR2 FQGNSA. The CDR3 loop is CASSWTSGSTEETQYF. Written as DNA, the CDR3 is TGTGCCAGCAGCTGGACTAGCGGGAGTACCGAAGAGACCCAGTACTTC. Based on the CDR3 plus reference TRBV7-2 and TRBJ2-5, the full variable domain is GAGVSQSPSNKVTEKGKDVELRCDPISGHTALYWYRQSLGQGLEFLIYFQGNSAPDKSGLPSDRFSAERTGGSVSTLTIQRTQQEDSAVYLCASSWTSGSTEETQYFGPGTRLLVL.

This clone came up a few times. The V call is TRBV3-1 (or the pseudogene TRBV3-2), the J call TRBJ1-5; a weak D match, TRBD1 (6 bases). Germline CDR1 is LGHDT and CDR2 is YNNKEL (reference sequence). V was cut by 3 bases and J by 4 bases, with 7 bases left in between. This CDR3 is built from 13 residues. CDR3 DNA: TGTGCCAGCAGCCACACAGGGAATCAGCCCCAGCATTTT. Encoded protein: CASSHTGNQPQHF.

The chain couples TRBV7-9 to TRBJ2-7, with TRBD1 matching 9 bases. Per germline, CDR1 SEHNR and CDR2 FQNEAQ (reference sequence). Germline trimming cut 3 bases from V and 1 base from J; bases unmatched to any gene: 4. The CDR3 runs 15 residues. The CDR3 protein is CASSFPGQGSYEQYF. CDR3 coding DNA: TGTGCCAGCAGCTTTCCGGGACAGGGTTCCTACGAGCAGTACTTC.

V is TRBV7-9 and J is TRBJ2-7; 10 positions agree with TRBD2. CDR3 length: 14 residues. With 8 bases clipped from V and 2 bases from J, the junction kept 6 bases outside the gene matches. Germline V gene sequence: CDR1 SEHNR, CDR2 FQNEAQ (reference sequence). CDR3 sequence (DNA): TGTGCCAGCGGAAGACTAGCGGGCCCCTACGAGCAGTACTTC. It is translated as CASGRLAGPYEQYF.

The rearrangement uses TRBV19 and TRBJ2-3; D uncertain. Trimming cost V 7 bases and J 0 bases, with 14 bases left between them. CDR1 is LNHDA and CDR2 is SQIVND in the germline V gene (reference sequence). The CDR3 runs to 15 residues. CDR3 coding DNA: TGTGCCAGTACTAAATCGGCAGGAAGCACAGATACGCAGTATTTT. Translating gives CASTKSAGSTDTQYF.

This chain links TRBV21-1 with TRBJ1-2; the D segment call TRBD1 is taken from the table without a DNA check. TRBV21-1 is designated a pseudogene. The CDR3 loop spans 17 amino acids. CDR3 DNA sequence: TGTGCCAGCAGCATTGGGGCCTACAGGGGTCTAAGCTATGGCTACACCTTC. It translates to CASSIGAYRGLSYGYTF.

This clone came up once. This rearrangement joins TRBV29-1 to TRBJ2-1; 7 bases fit TRBD2. After removal of 3 bases from V and 1 base from J, the junction contained 9 bases not matched to a gene. Germline CDR1 is SQVTM and CDR2 is ANQGSEA. This CDR3 contains 16 residues. As DNA, the CDR3 is TGCAGCGTTGAGGGCTCTAGCGGTCCTTCCTACAATGAGCAGTTCTTC. Translating it yields CSVEGSSGPSYNEQFF.

The chain is built from TRBV29-1 and TRBJ2-7; TRBD1 aligns across 10 bases. J lost 5 bases, V lost 7 bases, and 8 bases had no gene match. Germline V lookup: CDR1 SQVTM, CDR2 ANQGSEA. The CDR3 totals 13 residues. Written as DNA, the CDR3 is TGCAGCGGACTGACAGGGGGCTTCAACGAGCAGTACTTC. Encoded protein: CSGLTGGFNEQYF.

This chain links TRBV28 with TRBJ1-5; D is ambiguous. V lost 7 bases, J lost 7 bases, and 20 bases lay in between. Germline V gene lookup returns CDR1 MDHEN and CDR2 SYDVKM. The length of the CDR3 is 15 residues. The CDR3 is CASIGNGDVKQPQHF. The CDR3 nucleotides read TGTGCCAGCATAGGTAACGGGGATGTAAAGCAGCCCCAGCATTTT.

A single count supports this clone. V is TRBV18 and J is TRBJ1-2; a weak D match, TRBD1 (6 bases). The CDR3 has 14 residues. Germline V gives CDR1 KGHSH, CDR2 LQKENI. V lost 3 bases, J lost 6 bases, and 14 bases lay in between. CDR3 DNA sequence: TGTGCCAGCTCACCCTCCGGGACAACCGATGGCTACACCTTC. Its translation: CASSPSGTTDGYTF.

For the CDR3, the DNA is TGTGCCAGCAGTTATCATGGCTCAGATACGCAGTATTTT. It translates to CASSYHGSDTQYF. The rearrangement joins TRBV6-6 to TRBJ2-3; D is undetermined. Trimming left V 3 bases short and J 4 bases short, with 8 bases between. The CDR3 totals 13 residues. Germline V CDR1 and CDR2: MNHNY, SVGAGI (reference sequence).

The CDR3 region has the DNA TGTGCCAGCAGTAATTCGGGGGGGTATCAGGTTGAGCAGTTCTTC. Amino acid sequence: CASSNSGGYQVEQFF. The rearrangement uses TRBV27 and TRBJ2-1, with TRBD2 identical over 8 bases. CDR1 is MNHEY, CDR2 SMNVEV, per germline (reference sequence). There are 15 residues in the CDR3. V shed 5 bases, J shed 9 bases, and the junction held 12 bases outside the gene matches.

The chain uses TRBV29-1 and TRBJ1-5; 7 bases are a match to TRBD1. CDR1 is SQVTM, CDR2 ANQGSEA, per germline. This CDR3 region has 13 residues. After removal of 4 bases from V and 4 bases from J, the junction contained 4 bases not matched to a gene. CDR3 amino acids: CSVGDRVNQPQHF. DNA for the CDR3: TGCAGCGTTGGAGACAGGGTGAATCAGCCCCAGCATTTT.

V is TRBV6-5 and J is TRBJ2-3; 7 bases agree with TRBD1. CDR1 is MNHEY, CDR2 SVGAGI, per germline. This CDR3 is 13 amino acids long. The V segment lost 2 bases and the J segment 4 bases; nucleotides outside the gene matches: 0. CDR3 nucleotide sequence: TGTGCCAGCAGTTACACAGGGGCAGATACGCAGTATTTT. Amino acids: CASSYTGADTQYF.

This chain links TRBV7-9 with TRBJ2-7; 7 nucleotides align to TRBD1. The CDR3 is made up of 12 amino acids. Germline CDR1 SEHNR, CDR2 FQNEAQ (reference sequence). V shed 5 bases and J 3 bases; nucleotides not matched to a gene: 1. CDR3 DNA: TGTGCCAGCAGCGCAGGGGGCTACGAGCAGTACTTC. It yields the protein CASSAGGYEQYF.

This rearrangement joins TRBV29-1 to TRBJ2-7; D is perhaps TRBD1 (6 bases). Trimming took 1 base from V and 6 from J, leaving 13 bases between them. The germline CDR1 and CDR2 sequences are SQVTM and ANQGSEA. This CDR3 comprises 13 residues. CDR3 amino acids: CSVEGQVNSEQYF. The CDR3 DNA sequence: TGCAGCGTTGAAGGACAGGTAAATTCCGAGCAGTACTTC.

This clone appeared once. V and J are TRBV5-5 and TRBJ1-1; 7 bases are shared with TRBD1. The CDR3 has 14 residues. Trimming took 2 bases from V and 0 from J; bases not matched to a gene: 1. Germline CDR1 SGHKS, CDR2 YYEKEE (reference sequence). DNA of the CDR3: TGTGCCAGCAGCTTCGGACAGGTGAACACTGAAGCTTTCTTT. Translating gives CASSFGQVNTEAFF.